This T cell receptor beta chain was profiled in a study of cytomegalovirus exposure and HLA in healthy donors. Study information: Findings of an earlier analysis included some 120 million unique TCR beta sequences from 200 million or so T cells. Broader study findings: The authors confirmed in vitro that three CMV-associated chains were specific for CMV antigens. The investigators catalogued 150 to 200 TCR beta chains as cytomegalovirus-associated.

Comment on this clone: Antigen specificity is unknown.

The J segment lost 3 bases and the V segment lost 0 bases, leaving 7 bases of the junction unmatched. Germline CDR1 and CDR2: SGDLS and YYNGEE. The length of the CDR3 is 16 residues. The PCR employed 60 Vbeta primers together with 13 Jbeta primers. This table comes from immunoSEQ multiplex PCR, and its TCRdb copy is limited to in-frame clones, with some not included. Among 150,000 to 200,000 clones listed, 70% to 80% were seen once. Sequencing was performed on PBMCs. The chain has TRBV9 and TRBJ2-3; 7 nucleotides align to TRBD2. This TCR came from a man younger than 45 in good health and CMV-seropositive. The chain's CDR3 is CASSVGVGGGTDTQYF. Written as DNA, the CDR3 is TGTGCCAGCAGCGTAGGAGTGGGGGGAGGGACAGATACGCAGTATTTT.